This TCR beta chain was retrieved from a study of T-cell memory formation after mild COVID-19. TCRdb called the 5' RACE reads again in MiXCR, with one record for every CDR3 protein. Of fewer than 250,000 distinct CDR3 sequences listed, around 16% are singletons. Per the germline V gene, CDR1 is ENHRY and CDR2 is SYGVKD. V shed 7 bases and J shed 2 bases, with 9 bases lying between them. CDR3 length: 13 residues. This receptor was identified in an adult woman who had mild COVID-19 (a few samples of this study predate the infection). Cell type and time point are not known. Sequenced input: PBMCs or a T cell subset sorted from them (not recorded which). The chain links TRBV10-3 to TRBJ1-5; D is undetermined. The CDR3 region is CAIKGMGNQPQHF. The CDR3 DNA reads TGTGCCATCAAGGGTATGGGCAATCAGCCCCAGCATTTT.